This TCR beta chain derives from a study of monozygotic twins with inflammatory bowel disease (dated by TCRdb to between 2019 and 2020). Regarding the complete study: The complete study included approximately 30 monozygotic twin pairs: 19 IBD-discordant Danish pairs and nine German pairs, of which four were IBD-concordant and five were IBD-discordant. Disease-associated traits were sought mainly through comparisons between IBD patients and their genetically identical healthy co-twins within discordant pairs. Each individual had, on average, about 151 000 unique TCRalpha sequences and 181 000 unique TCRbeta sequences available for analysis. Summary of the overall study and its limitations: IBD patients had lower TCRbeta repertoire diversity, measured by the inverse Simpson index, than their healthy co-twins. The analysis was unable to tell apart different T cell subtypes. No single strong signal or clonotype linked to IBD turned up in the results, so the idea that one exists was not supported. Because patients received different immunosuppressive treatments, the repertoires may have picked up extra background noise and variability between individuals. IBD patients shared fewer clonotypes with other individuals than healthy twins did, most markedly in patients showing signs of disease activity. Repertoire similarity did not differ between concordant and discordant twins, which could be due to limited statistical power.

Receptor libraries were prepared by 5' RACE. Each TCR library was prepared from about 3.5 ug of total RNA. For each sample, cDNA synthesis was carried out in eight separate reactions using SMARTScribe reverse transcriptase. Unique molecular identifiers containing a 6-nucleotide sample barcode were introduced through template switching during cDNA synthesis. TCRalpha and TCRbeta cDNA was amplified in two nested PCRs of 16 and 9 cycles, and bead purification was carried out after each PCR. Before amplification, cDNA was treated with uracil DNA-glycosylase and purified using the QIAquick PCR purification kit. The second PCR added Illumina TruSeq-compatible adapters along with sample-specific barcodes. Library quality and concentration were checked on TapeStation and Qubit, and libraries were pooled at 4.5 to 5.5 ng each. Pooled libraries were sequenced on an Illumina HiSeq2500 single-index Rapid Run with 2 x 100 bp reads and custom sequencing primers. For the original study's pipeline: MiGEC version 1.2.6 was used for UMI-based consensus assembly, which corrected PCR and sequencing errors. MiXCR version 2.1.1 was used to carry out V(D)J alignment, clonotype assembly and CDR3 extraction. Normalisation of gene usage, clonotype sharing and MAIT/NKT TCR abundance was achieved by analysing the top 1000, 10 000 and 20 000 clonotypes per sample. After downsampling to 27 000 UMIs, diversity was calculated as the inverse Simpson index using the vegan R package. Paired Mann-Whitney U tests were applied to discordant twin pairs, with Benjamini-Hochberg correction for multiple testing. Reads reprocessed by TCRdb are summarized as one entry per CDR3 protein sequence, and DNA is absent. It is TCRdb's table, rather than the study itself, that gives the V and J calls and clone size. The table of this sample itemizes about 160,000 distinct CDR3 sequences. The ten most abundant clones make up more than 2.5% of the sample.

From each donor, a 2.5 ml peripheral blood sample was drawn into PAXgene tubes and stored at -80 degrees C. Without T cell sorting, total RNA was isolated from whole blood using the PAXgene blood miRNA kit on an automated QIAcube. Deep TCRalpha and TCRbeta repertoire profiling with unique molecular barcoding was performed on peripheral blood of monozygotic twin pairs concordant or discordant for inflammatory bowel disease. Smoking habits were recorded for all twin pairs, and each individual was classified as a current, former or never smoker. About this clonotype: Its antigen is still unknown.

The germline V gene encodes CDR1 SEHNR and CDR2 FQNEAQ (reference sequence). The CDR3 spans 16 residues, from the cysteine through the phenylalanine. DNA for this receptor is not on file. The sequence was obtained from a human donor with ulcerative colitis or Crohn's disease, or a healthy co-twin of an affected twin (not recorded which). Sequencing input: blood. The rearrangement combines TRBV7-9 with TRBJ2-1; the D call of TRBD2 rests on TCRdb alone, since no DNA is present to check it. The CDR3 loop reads CASTSPASGSYNEQFF. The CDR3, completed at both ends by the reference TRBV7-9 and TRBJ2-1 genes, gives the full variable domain DTGVSQNPRHKITKRGQNVTFRCDPISEHNRLYWYRQTLGQGPEFLTYFQNEAQLEKSRLLSDRFSAERPKGSFSTLEIQRTEQGDSAMYLCASTSPASGSYNEQFFGPGTRLTVL.